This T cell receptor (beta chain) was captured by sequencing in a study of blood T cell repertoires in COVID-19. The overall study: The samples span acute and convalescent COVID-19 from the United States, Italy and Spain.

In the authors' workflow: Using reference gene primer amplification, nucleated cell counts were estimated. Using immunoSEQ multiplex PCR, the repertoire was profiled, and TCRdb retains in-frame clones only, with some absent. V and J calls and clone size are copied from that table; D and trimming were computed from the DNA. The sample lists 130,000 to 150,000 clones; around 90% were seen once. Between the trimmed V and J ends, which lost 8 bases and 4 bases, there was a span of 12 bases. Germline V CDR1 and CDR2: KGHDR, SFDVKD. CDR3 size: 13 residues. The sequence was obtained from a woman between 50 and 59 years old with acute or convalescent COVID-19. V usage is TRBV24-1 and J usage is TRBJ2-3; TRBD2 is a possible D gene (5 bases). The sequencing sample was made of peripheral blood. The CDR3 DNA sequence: TGTGCCACCACAAAGAACGGGGCAGATACGCAGTATTTT. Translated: CATTKNGADTQYF.